Sequencing of this T cell receptor beta chain was carried out in a study of shared clonotypes between healthy human individuals. CDR1 is GTSNPN, CDR2 SVGIG, per germline (reference sequence). The CDR3 contains 13 residues. V lost 5 bases and J lost 12, with 17 bases in between. It was at deep level that the assay was run. In the study's own analysis: Junction-only sequences without quality scores were provided by ImmunoSEQ, so filtering was different. The table came from immunoSEQ multiplex PCR; TCRdb's copy has only in-frame clones and leaves some out. The V and J calls and clone size were taken over from that table, and D and trimming were inferred from the DNA. The sample comprises about 480,000 clones, roughly 79% of which are singletons, and 9.5% to 15% rests with the top ten.

The V gene is TRBV30, the J gene TRBJ1-6; the D gene is possibly TRBD1 (5 bases). Material: PBMCs. The sequence was collected from a woman between 40 and 55 years old in good health. Some clones in this sample may be carry-over from other donors' samples. CDR3 DNA: TGTGCCTGGGGGAGCTCGCTCAGGGAACCCCTCCACTTT. As protein: CAWGSSLREPLHF.